The 24 T cell receptor beta chains below come from one sample, sequenced in a study of molecular identifiers for immune sequencing clone quantification. Each CDR3 protein is one row after TCRdb ran MiXCR on the PCR reads. The table lists over 550,000 distinct CDR3 sequences, 25% of them singletons. The sequenced material came from naive CD8+ T cells from blood, with Jurkat cell RNA spiked in. Subset described: FACS-sorted CD8+CD4-CCR7+CD45RA+ naive T cells. The receptors were gathered from a human donor in good health. Some libraries in this study had Jurkat cell RNA spiked in.

This clonotype has ten or more counts. The chain carries TRBV6-1 and TRBJ1-1; perhaps TRBD1 as D (6 bases). Per germline, CDR1 MNHNS and CDR2 SASEGT. With 4 bases removed from V and 7 bases from J, the gap between germline ends came to 13 bases. The CDR3 loop spans 13 amino acids. This chain's CDR3 is CASSATGIGEAFF. CDR3 DNA sequence: TGTGCCAGCAGTGCCACAGGGATTGGTGAAGCTTTCTTT.

The sample holds many counts of this clonotype. This chain uses TRBV29-1 with TRBJ2-1, with TRBD2 matching over 15 bases. The CDR3 loop spans 14 amino acids. Germline-derived CDR1 and CDR2 are SQVTM and ANQGSEA. The junction had 9 bases not matched to a gene; V was cut back by 3 bases and J by 15 bases. CDR3 sequence: CSVDGEGLAGGLFF. Written as DNA, the CDR3 is TGCAGCGTTGACGGGGAGGGACTAGCGGGAGGTCTGTTCTTC.

The rearrangement uses TRBV9 and TRBJ2-7; D is possibly TRBD2 (6 bases). The CDR3 consists of 15 residues. V was cut by 0 bases and J by 2 bases, with 12 bases left in between. Germline assignment: CDR1 SGDLS and CDR2 YYNGEE. Here the CDR3 DNA reads TGTGCCAGCAGCGTAGGTGCTAGCGCAACCTACGAGCAGTACTTC. It is translated as CASSVGASATYEQYF.

This clonotype has a handful of counts. V and J are TRBV20-1 and TRBJ2-1; D not resolved. Trimming removed 4 bases from V and 2 bases from J, with 9 bases in between. The CDR3 has 13 amino acids. Germline assignment: CDR1 DFQATT and CDR2 SNEGSKA (reference sequence). CDR3 DNA: TGCAGTGCTATTACCCTACCCTACAATGAGCAGTTCTTC. As protein: CSAITLPYNEQFF.

The chain employs TRBV7-6 and TRBJ2-5, with 8 bases fitting TRBD2. The junction had 14 bases not matched to a gene; V was cut back by 1 base and J by 7 bases. Germline V gene sequence: CDR1 SGHVS, CDR2 FNYEAQ. This CDR3 is 17 amino acids long. The CDR3 spells CASSLDWASGSAPTQYF. The CDR3 nucleotides are TGTGCCAGCAGCTTAGATTGGGCCAGCGGGAGTGCTCCGACCCAGTACTTC.

This clonotype has a single count. At one of its ends the junction is not consistent with the germline gene, which may arise from a read error. V is TRBV3-1 and J is TRBJ2-7; the D is unclear. This CDR3 is 11 amino acids long. Germline V gene data show CDR1 as LGHDT and CDR2 as YNNKEL (reference sequence). DNA of the CDR3: TGTGCCAGCAGCCAATACAGCGAGCGGTACTTC. Translated: CASSQYSERYF.

This clonotype was seen a few times. The rearrangement joins TRBV12-3 or TRBV12-4 to TRBJ2-1; the D gene is possibly TRBD2 (5 bases). CDR3 size: 15 residues. Trimming took off 4 bases at V and 4 bases at J, with 14 bases between the two ends. The CDR3 protein is CASSSDDYSYNEQFF. The CDR3 nucleotides read TGTGCCAGCAGTTCCGACGACTATTCTTACAATGAGCAGTTCTTC.

The chain has TRBV7-9 and TRBJ1-5, with D possibly matching TRBD1 (5 bases). Trimming shortened V by 1 base and J by 7 bases, and 11 bases separated the two germline ends. CDR1 and CDR2 from the germline V gene are SEHNR and FQNEAQ (reference sequence). This CDR3 has 14 amino acids. Here the CDR3 reads CASSLDSRAQPQHF. The CDR3 bases are TGTGCCAGCAGCTTAGATTCCAGGGCCCAGCCCCAGCATTTT. Filled out from reference TRBV7-9 and TRBJ1-5, the complete variable domain reads DTGVSQNPRHKITKRGQNVTFRCDPISEHNRLYWYRQTLGQGPEFLTYFQNEAQLEKSRLLSDRFSAERPKGSFSTLEIQRTEQGDSAMYLCASSLDSRAQPQHFGDGTRLSIL.

CDR3 nucleotide sequence: TGCAGTGCTAGTCTAGGAGGCTACGAGCAGTACTTC. This encodes CSASLGGYEQYF. This rearrangement joins TRBV20-1 to TRBJ2-7; TRBD2 might be the D (5 bases). CDR1 is DFQATT, CDR2 SNEGSKA, per germline (reference sequence). V was trimmed by 3 bases and J by 3 bases, leaving 9 bases between them. The CDR3 consists of 12 residues.

Here the CDR3 reads CASTPGTDYEQYF. The CDR3 coding sequence is TGTGCCAGTACCCCGGGAACGGACTACGAGCAGTACTTC. J is TRBJ2-7 and V is TRBV19, with D possibly matching TRBD2 (5 bases). The germline V gene has CDR1 LNHDA and CDR2 SQIVND (reference sequence). The CDR3 totals 13 residues. Trimming removed 7 bases from V and 3 bases from J, with 13 bases in between. The whole variable domain, remainder taken from reference TRBV19 and TRBJ2-7, is DGGITQSPKYLFRKEGQNVTLSCEQNLNHDAMYWYRQDPGQGLRLIYYSQIVNDFQKGDIAEGYSVSREKKESFPLTVTSAQKNPTAFYLCASTPGTDYEQYFGPGTRLTVT.

To note about this clonotype: The conserved closing phenylalanine or tryptophan is absent in this CDR3, likely reflecting a read error. The J gene is TRBJ1-3, the V gene TRBV7-9, with 8 bases fitting TRBD1. CDR1 SEHNR and CDR2 FQNEAQ come from the germline V gene (reference sequence). V shed 2 bases and J 9 bases; nucleotides not matched to a gene: 3. This CDR3 region has 13 residues. The CDR3: CASSLPDRGTIYV. For the CDR3, the DNA is TGTGCCAGCAGCTTACCCGACAGGGGCACCATATATGTT.

This clonotype was seen more than once but under ten times. The conserved phenylalanine or tryptophan normally closing the CDR3 is absent here, so this likely arose from a read error. The chain couples TRBV12-3 or TRBV12-4 to TRBJ1-1; D call uncertain. V gave up 6 bases and J gave up 3 bases, with 8 bases separating them. The CDR3 covers 12 residues. The CDR3 protein is CASSSRDTEAFL. CDR3 coding DNA: TGTGCCAGCAGCTCTAGGGACACTGAAGCTTTCCTT.

This clonotype was counted at least ten times. The V gene is TRBV28, the J gene TRBJ1-4, with TRBD1 matching over 9 bases. The V gene's germline CDR1 is MDHEN and CDR2 SYDVKM. This CDR3 is 16 amino acids long. Trimming removed 4 bases from V and 8 bases from J; junction bases left unmatched: 11. The CDR3 nucleotides are TGTGCCAGCAGTTATCCCAAGGGACAGGGCGTCGAAAAACTGTTTTTT. Encoded protein: CASSYPKGQGVEKLFF.

The rearrangement joins TRBV11-2 to TRBJ1-3; a possible D gene is TRBD1 (5 bases). The V and J ends lost 6 bases and 8 bases respectively, with 14 bases between them. Germline V gene data show CDR1 as SGHAT and CDR2 as FQNNGV. The CDR3 totals 13 residues. The DNA for the CDR3 is TGTGCCAGCAGTTCAACTGGGGGAGACACCATATATTTT. Its translation is CASSSTGGDTIYF.

On this clonotype itself: Possible read error: a much larger clone is one base away. The rearrangement joins TRBV7-9 to TRBJ1-1; unclear D gene. Trimming shortened V by 5 bases and J by 11 bases, and 21 bases separated the two germline ends. CDR3 size: 14 residues. The germline gives CDR1 SEHNR, CDR2 FQNEAQ (reference sequence). The CDR3 DNA is TGTGCCAGCAGCCCCCCCGGGCCCCTCGAGCAGGCTTTCTTT. Translation: CASSPPGPLEQAFF.

The chain joins TRBV20-1 to TRBJ2-1; 8 nucleotides line up with TRBD1. Germline values: CDR1 DFQATT, CDR2 SNEGSKA (reference sequence). V trimming: 4 bases; J trimming: 8 bases; junction bases outside the gene matches: 7. The CDR3 contains 13 residues. CDR3: CSAKETGAHEQFF. Written as DNA, the CDR3 is TGCAGTGCTAAAGAGACAGGGGCCCATGAGCAGTTCTTC.

The chain uses TRBV4-1 and TRBJ2-7; D possibly corresponds to TRBD2 (5 bases). In germline, CDR1 is MGHRA, CDR2 YSYEKL. The CDR3 is 15 residues long. Deletions cut 0 bases from V and 5 bases from J, with 14 bases between. In nucleotides, the CDR3 is TGCGCCAGCAGCCAAGAGGGCGGGCTAAACGACGAGCAGTACTTC. It encodes CASSQEGGLNDEQYF.

Of note for this clonotype: At one boundary the junction diverges from the germline segment, which might be a read error. V gene TRBV28 combines with J gene TRBJ1-1; D is unclear. The CDR3 runs to 13 residues. Per the germline V gene, CDR1 is MDHEN and CDR2 is SYDVKM. The CDR3 nucleotides read TGTGCCAGCAGTTTTAGAGGGAACACTGAAGCTCTCTTT. Its protein product is CASSFRGNTEALF.

Comments on this clonotype: A read error is likely, as this CDR3 ends without the conserved phenylalanine or tryptophan. The J gene is TRBJ2-1, the V gene TRBV4-2; D possibly corresponds to TRBD2 (9 bases). V dropped 1 base and J dropped 2 bases, with 24 bases sitting between them. This CDR3 is built from 20 residues. CDR1 LGHNA and CDR2 YNFKEQ come from the germline V gene. The CDR3 region has the DNA TGTGCCAGCAGCCAAGTGTGGCAGGGGGCGGCGGGAGGGCCCTACAATGAGCAGTTCTTG. It encodes CASSQVWQGAAGGPYNEQFL.

This clonotype was detected many times. This chain's CDR3 is CASSSGWGQPQHF. For the CDR3, the DNA is TGTGCCAGCAGCTCCGGTTGGGGCCAGCCCCAGCATTTT. The rearrangement uses TRBV7-9 and TRBJ1-5; tentative D call: TRBD1 (5 bases). The CDR3 has 13 residues. The germline gives CDR1 SEHNR, CDR2 FQNEAQ (reference sequence). V was trimmed by 4 bases and J by 7 bases, leaving 11 bases between them.

The table lists this clonotype with a few counts. The chain is built from TRBV20-1 and TRBJ1-6; 7 nucleotides agree with TRBD1. Unmatched junction bases numbered 8, after V lost 0 bases and J lost 9 bases. This CDR3 region has 15 residues. The V gene's germline CDR1 is DFQATT and CDR2 SNEGSKA (reference sequence). The DNA of the CDR3 is TGCAGTGCTAGAGATCCGGAGGGGGCGCGTTCACCCCTCCACTTT. This encodes CSARDPEGARSPLHF.

This clonotype was seen a few times. This may be a read error, as it is one base from a much larger clone. This chain uses TRBV7-7 with TRBJ2-5; D not certain. The CDR3 covers 13 residues. Per germline, CDR1 SSHAT and CDR2 FNYEAQ (reference sequence). The CDR3 loop reads CASSLEVQEPQYF. The CDR3 nucleotides read TGTGCTAGCAGCTTAGAAGTCCAAGAGCCCCAGTACTTC.

This clonotype was seen a handful of times. The rearrangement links TRBV9 to TRBJ1-3; D call uncertain. V lost 3 bases and J lost 1, with 11 bases in between. Germline V gene data show CDR1 as SGDLS and CDR2 as YYNGEE. The CDR3 covers 15 residues. Here the CDR3 reads CASSGSGRSGNTIYF. The CDR3 nucleotides are TGTGCCAGCAGCGGATCGGGCAGGTCTGGAAACACCATATATTTT.

To note about this clonotype: A much larger clone lies a single base off, so this may be a read error. V usage is TRBV4-3 and J usage is TRBJ1-3; D is unclear. Germline V CDR1 and CDR2: LGHNA, YSLEER. The V end was cut by 3 bases, the J end by 3 bases, with 18 bases between. CDR3 size: 17 residues. In nucleotides, the CDR3 is TGCGCCAGCAGCCATGGGGATGAAGACTACCTTGGAAACACCATATATTTT. Translation: CASSHGDEDYLGNTIYF.